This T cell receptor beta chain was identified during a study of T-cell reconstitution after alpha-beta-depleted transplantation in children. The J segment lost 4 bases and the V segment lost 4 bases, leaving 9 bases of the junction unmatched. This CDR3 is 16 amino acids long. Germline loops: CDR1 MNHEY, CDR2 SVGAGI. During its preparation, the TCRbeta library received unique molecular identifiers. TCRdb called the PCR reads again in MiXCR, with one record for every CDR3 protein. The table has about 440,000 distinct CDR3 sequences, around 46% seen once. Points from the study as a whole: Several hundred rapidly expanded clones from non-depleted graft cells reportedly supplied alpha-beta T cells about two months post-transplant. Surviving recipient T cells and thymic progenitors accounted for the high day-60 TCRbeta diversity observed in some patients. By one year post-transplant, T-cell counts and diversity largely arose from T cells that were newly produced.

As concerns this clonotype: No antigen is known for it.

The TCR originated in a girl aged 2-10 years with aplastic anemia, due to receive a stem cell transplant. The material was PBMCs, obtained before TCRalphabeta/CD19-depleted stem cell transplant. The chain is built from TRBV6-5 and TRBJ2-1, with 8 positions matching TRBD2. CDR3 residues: CASSSRLASPYNEQFF. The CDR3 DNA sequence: TGTGCCAGCAGTTCCCGACTAGCGAGCCCTTACAATGAGCAGTTCTTC.